This entry describes one TCR beta chain. What it binds is not known. This record belongs to a study of siplizumab effects on memory and regulatory T cells. Each sample had roughly 10^5 TCR templates assayed. Clones were read by immunoSEQ multiplex PCR, and TCRdb kept only the in-frame ones, dropping some. The table lists roughly 100,000 clones, just over 90% of them singletons, with approximately 0.32% in the top ten. The CDR3 is made up of 14 amino acids. CDR1 is MGHDK and CDR2 is SYGVNS in the germline V gene. Trimming took 6 bases from V and 4 from J; bases not matched to a gene: 6. Regarding the study as a whole: Assignment of a naive or memory phenotype failed for roughly 80-97% of the proliferating CD4+ or CD8+ clones. Mappable alloreactive CD4+ clones were on average about 62% Treg-derived with siplizumab, 26.9% in controls.

Sequencing used CD4+ T cells sorted from blood. This rearrangement joins TRBV25-1 to TRBJ2-7; TRBD1 aligns across 10 bases. The receptor's source is a human donor in good health. The CDR3 region is CASRAPGQGYEQYF. The CDR3 DNA reads as TGTGCCAGCAGAGCCCCGGGACAGGGGTACGAGCAGTACTTC.